One and the same sample provided the 12 T cell receptor beta chains below, sequenced in a study of identical twins. TCRdb reprocessed the 5' RACE reads via MiXCR and lists one record per CDR3 protein. The sample contains roughly 700,000 distinct CDR3 sequences, under 9% of which appear only once. These same records also appear under a second study, on yellow fever vaccine responses in identical twins.

Sequencing input: PBMCs. These receptors were obtained from a woman younger than 35 in good health.

The chain joins TRBV20-1 to TRBJ2-7, with D unclear. The V gene's germline CDR1 is DFQATT and CDR2 SNEGSKA (reference sequence). Trimming pared 3 bases from V and 0 bases from J, leaving 12 bases between. The CDR3 is 14 residues long. The chain's CDR3 is CSARVARGSYEQYF. As DNA, the CDR3 is TGCAGTGCTAGGGTGGCGCGAGGCTCCTACGAGCAGTACTTC.

This clonotype was seen only a few times. This chain uses TRBV7-8 with TRBJ1-2; D is unresolved. CDR3 length: 13 amino acids. CDR1 and CDR2 from the germline V gene are SGHVS and FQNEAQ. V lost 0 bases and J lost 4, with 6 bases in between. The CDR3 loop reads CASSLALSYGYTF. The CDR3 bases are TGTGCCAGCAGCTTAGCGCTGTCCTATGGCTACACCTTC. Full variable domain (missing parts from reference TRBV7-8 and TRBJ1-2): GAGVSQSPRYKVAKRGQDVALRCDPISGHVSLFWYQQALGQGPEFLTYFQNEAQLDKSGLPSDRFFAERPEGSVSTLKIQRTQQEDSAVYLCASSLALSYGYTFGSGTRLTVV.

This chain connects TRBV12-3 or TRBV12-4 to TRBJ1-2; TRBD1 matches at 11 bases. The CDR3 totals 16 residues. Germline trimming cut 6 bases from V and 6 bases from J; bases unmatched to any gene: 12. The CDR3 loop reads CASSSTDRGLKNGYTF. In DNA form, the CDR3 reads TGTGCCAGCAGCTCGACGGACAGGGGGCTTAAGAATGGCTACACCTTC.

This clonotype came up many times. The V and J genes are TRBV12-3 or TRBV12-4 and TRBJ2-7, with 7 nucleotides matching TRBD2. The length of the CDR3 is 15 residues. The V gene end was trimmed by 6 bases and the J gene end by 1 base; junction bases not matched to a gene: 9. The CDR3 region is CASSYVASGSYEQYF. CDR3 nucleotides: TGTGCCAGCAGCTACGTGGCTAGCGGTTCCTACGAGCAGTACTTC.

This rearrangement joins TRBV29-1 to TRBJ2-5; TRBD2 aligns across 10 bases. Germline trimming cut 6 bases from V and 0 bases from J; bases unmatched to any gene: 4. Germline loops: CDR1 SQVTM, CDR2 ANQGSEA. The CDR3 runs to 14 residues. The CDR3 DNA sequence: TGCAGCGTATCCGGGACTAGCGACCAAGAGACCCAGTACTTC. The encoded protein is CSVSGTSDQETQYF.

This clonotype was seen more than once but under ten times. This chain connects TRBV6-1 to TRBJ2-1, with 11 nucleotides matching TRBD2. The germline V gene encodes CDR1 MNHNS and CDR2 SASEGT. Losses at the gene ends were 6 bases for V and 6 bases for J; bases not matched to a gene: 7. The length of the CDR3 is 15 residues. The CDR3 loop reads CASSELAGGGNEQFF. CDR3 in DNA: TGTGCCAGCAGCGAATTAGCGGGAGGGGGCAATGAGCAGTTCTTC.

This clonotype has only a few counts. This chain links TRBV3-1 with TRBJ2-1, with TRBD2 identical over 8 bases. CDR3 size: 14 residues. V lost 3 bases, J lost 8 bases, and 6 bases stayed unmatched. CDR1 LGHDT and CDR2 YNNKEL come from the germline V gene (reference sequence). CDR3 loop: CASSHTGGPDEQFF. The CDR3 DNA sequence: TGTGCCAGCAGCCATACGGGAGGGCCTGATGAGCAGTTCTTC.

This clonotype has a count of ten or more. The CDR3 loop reads CAISTGTEYEQYF. CDR3 in DNA: TGTGCCATCAGTACCGGGACAGAATACGAGCAGTACTTC. The chain combines TRBV10-3 with TRBJ2-7; 7 bases fit TRBD1. J lost 4 bases, V lost 5 bases, and 5 bases had no gene match. This CDR3 region has 13 residues. Looked up from germline, CDR1 is ENHRY and CDR2 is SYGVKD.

This sequence joins TRBV7-8 and TRBJ2-7, with D possibly being TRBD1 or TRBD2 (5 bases each). This CDR3 comprises 14 residues. The germline gives CDR1 SGHVS, CDR2 FQNEAQ. V lost 8 bases to trimming and J lost 6 bases, with 20 bases between them. The CDR3 here is CASGGRSTPGEQYF. CDR3 in DNA: TGTGCCAGCGGGGGACGCTCCACACCCGGCGAGCAGTACTTC.

The chain joins TRBV4-3 to TRBJ2-6, with D unresolved. The CDR3 runs to 17 residues. Trimming took off 1 base at V and 2 bases at J, with 12 bases between the two ends. Per germline, CDR1 LGHNA and CDR2 YSLEER. CDR3 residues: CASSQAMGLAGANVLTF. In DNA, the CDR3 is TGCGCCAGCAGCCAAGCTATGGGTTTAGCTGGGGCCAACGTCCTGACTTTC.

The J gene is TRBJ2-1, the V gene TRBV5-1, with D maybe TRBD2 (5 bases). The V end was cut by 0 bases, the J end by 8 bases, with 12 bases between. Germline loops: CDR1 SGHRS, CDR2 YFSETQ. There are 14 residues in the CDR3. The CDR3 loop reads CASSLAEGSYEQFF. In DNA, the CDR3 is TGCGCCAGCAGCTTGGCCGAGGGTAGCTATGAGCAGTTCTTC.

The chain uses TRBV20-1 and TRBJ2-1; 12 bases fit TRBD2. CDR1 is DFQATT and CDR2 is SNEGSKA in the germline V gene (reference sequence). The CDR3 runs to 15 residues. The V and J ends lost 6 bases and 9 bases, in that order; junction bases with no gene match: 12. The CDR3 loop is CSASGLAGSTGEQFF. CDR3 bases: TGCAGTGCGTCCGGACTAGCGGGGTCAACGGGTGAGCAGTTCTTC.